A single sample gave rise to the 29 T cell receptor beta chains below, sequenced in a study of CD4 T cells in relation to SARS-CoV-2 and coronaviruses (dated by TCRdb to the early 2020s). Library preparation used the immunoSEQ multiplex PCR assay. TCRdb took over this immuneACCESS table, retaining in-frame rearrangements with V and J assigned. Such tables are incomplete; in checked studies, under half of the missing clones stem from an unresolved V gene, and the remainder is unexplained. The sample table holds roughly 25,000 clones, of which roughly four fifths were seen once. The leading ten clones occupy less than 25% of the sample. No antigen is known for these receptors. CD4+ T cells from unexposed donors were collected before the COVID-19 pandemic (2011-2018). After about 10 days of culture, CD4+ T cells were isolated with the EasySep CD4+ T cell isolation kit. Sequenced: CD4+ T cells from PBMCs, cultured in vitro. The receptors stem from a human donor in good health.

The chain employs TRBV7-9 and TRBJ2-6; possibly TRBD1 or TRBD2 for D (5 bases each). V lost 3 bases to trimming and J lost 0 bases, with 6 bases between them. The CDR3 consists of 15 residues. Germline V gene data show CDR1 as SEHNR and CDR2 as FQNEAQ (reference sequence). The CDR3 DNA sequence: TGTGCCAGCAGCTTGGGGGTCTCTGGGGCCAACGTCCTGACTTTC. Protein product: CASSLGVSGANVLTF.

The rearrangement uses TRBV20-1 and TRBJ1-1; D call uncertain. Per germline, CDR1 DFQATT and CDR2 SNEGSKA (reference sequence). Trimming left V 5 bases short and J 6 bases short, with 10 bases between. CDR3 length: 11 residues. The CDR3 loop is CSAPDTSEAFF. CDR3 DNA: TGCAGTGCTCCCGACACTTCTGAAGCTTTCTTT.

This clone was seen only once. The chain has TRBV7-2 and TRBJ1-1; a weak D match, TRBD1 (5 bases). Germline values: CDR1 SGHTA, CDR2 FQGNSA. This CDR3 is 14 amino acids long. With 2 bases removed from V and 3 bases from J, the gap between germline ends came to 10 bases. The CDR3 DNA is TGTGCCAGCAGCTTATATACGGGGGACACTGAAGCTTTCTTT. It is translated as CASSLYTGDTEAFF.

CDR3 sequence: CASSQDLDGTDTQYF. The CDR3 nucleotides are TGCGCCAGCAGCCAAGATCTTGACGGCACAGATACGCAGTATTTT. The chain has TRBV4-3 and TRBJ2-3; no reliable D call. The V gene lost 0 bases and the J gene lost 1 base, with 8 bases spanning the gap. This CDR3 comprises 15 residues. Germline V gene sequence: CDR1 LGHNA, CDR2 YSLEER.

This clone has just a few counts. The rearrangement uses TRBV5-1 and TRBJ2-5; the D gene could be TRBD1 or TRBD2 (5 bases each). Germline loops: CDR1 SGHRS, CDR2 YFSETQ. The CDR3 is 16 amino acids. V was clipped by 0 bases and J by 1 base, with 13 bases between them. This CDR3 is CASSLGVGGLQETQYF. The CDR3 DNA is TGCGCCAGCAGCTTGGGGGTTGGGGGTCTCCAAGAGACCCAGTACTTC.

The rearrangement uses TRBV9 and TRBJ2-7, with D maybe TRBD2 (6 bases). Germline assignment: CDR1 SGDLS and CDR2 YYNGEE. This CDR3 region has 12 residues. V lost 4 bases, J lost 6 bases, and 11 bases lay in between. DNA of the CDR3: TGTGCCAGCAGCCCGGGGGTCGGCGAGCAGTACTTC. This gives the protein CASSPGVGEQYF.

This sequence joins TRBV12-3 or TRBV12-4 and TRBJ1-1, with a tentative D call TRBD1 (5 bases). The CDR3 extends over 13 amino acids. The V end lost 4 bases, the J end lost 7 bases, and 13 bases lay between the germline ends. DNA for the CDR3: TGTGCCAGCAGTTGGGGGGAGGTGAGTGAAGCTTTCTTT. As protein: CASSWGEVSEAFF.

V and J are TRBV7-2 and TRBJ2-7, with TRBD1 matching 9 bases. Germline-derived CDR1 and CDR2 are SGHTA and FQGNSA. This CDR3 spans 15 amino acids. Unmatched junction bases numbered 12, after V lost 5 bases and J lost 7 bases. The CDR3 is CASSAKPGQGYEQYF. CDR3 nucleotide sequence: TGTGCCAGCAGCGCGAAGCCGGGACAGGGTTATGAGCAGTACTTC.

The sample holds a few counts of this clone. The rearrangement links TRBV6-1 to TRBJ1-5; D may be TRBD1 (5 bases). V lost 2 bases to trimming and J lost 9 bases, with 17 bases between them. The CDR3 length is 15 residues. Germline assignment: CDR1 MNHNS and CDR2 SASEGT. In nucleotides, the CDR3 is TGTGCCAGCAGTGAAAGCCCGCGGGGCGATCGGCCCCAGCATTTT. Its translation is CASSESPRGDRPQHF.

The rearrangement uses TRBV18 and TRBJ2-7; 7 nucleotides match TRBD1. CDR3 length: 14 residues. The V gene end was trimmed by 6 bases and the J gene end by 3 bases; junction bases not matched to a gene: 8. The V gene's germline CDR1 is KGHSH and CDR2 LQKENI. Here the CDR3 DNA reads TGTGCCAGCTCCCCTGGGACAGTTTTCTACGAGCAGTACTTC. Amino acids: CASSPGTVFYEQYF.

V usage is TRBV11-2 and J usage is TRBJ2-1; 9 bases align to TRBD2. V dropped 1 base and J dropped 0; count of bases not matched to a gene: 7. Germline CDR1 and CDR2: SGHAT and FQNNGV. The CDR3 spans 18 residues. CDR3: CASSLGSLAGISYNEQFF. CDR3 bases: TGTGCCAGCAGCTTAGGTTCCCTAGCGGGAATCTCCTACAATGAGCAGTTCTTC.

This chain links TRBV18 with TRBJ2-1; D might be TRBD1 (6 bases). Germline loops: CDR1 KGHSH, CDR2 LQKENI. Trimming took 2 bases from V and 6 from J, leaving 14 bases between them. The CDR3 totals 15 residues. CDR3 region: CASSPREGQLNEQFF. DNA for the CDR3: TGTGCCAGCTCACCAAGGGAAGGACAGCTCAATGAGCAGTTCTTC.

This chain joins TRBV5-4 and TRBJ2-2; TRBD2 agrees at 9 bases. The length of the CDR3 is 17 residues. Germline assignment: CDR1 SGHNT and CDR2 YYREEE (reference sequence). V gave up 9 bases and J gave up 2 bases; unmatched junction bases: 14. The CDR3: CATERRGGPTNTGELFF. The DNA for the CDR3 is TGTGCCACCGAACGGCGGGGGGGTCCAACTAACACCGGGGAGCTGTTTTTT.

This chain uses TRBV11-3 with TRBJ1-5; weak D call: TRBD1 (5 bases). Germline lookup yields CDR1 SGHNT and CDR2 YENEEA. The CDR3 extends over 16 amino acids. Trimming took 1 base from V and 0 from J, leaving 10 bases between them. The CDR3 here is CASSLAVGVSNQPQHF. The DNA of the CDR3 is TGTGCCAGCAGCTTAGCTGTGGGGGTTAGCAATCAGCCCCAGCATTTT. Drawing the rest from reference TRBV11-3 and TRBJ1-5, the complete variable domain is EAGVVQSPRYKIIEKKQPVAFWCNPISGHNTLYWYLQNLGQGPELLIRYENEEAVDDSQLPKDRFSAERLKGVDSTLKIQPAELGDSAVYLCASSLAVGVSNQPQHFGDGTRLSIL.

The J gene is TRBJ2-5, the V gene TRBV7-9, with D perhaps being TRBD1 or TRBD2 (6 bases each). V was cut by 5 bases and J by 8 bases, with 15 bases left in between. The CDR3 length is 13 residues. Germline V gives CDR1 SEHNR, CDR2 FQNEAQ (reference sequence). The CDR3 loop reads CASSQLGGETQYF. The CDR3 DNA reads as TGTGCCAGCAGCCAACTGGGGGGCGAAACCCAGTACTTC.

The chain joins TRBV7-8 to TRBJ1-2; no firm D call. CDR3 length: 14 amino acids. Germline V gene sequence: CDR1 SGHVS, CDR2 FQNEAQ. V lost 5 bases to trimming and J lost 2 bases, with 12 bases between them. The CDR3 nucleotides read TGTGCCAGCAGCCCACGGACTGCGAACTATGGCTACACCTTC. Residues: CASSPRTANYGYTF.

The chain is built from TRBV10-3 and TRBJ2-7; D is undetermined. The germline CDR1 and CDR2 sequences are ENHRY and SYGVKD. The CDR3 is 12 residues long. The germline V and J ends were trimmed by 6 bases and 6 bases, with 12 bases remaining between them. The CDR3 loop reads CAIREGSVEQYF. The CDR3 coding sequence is TGTGCCATCAGGGAAGGGTCTGTCGAGCAGTACTTC.

CDR3 protein: CASSFLSWDKQETQYF. CDR3 sequence (DNA): TGTGCCAGCAGCTTTTTGTCGTGGGATAAGCAAGAGACCCAGTACTTC. The V and J genes are TRBV5-8 and TRBJ2-5, with D uncertain. The germline CDR1 and CDR2 sequences are SGHTS and YDEGEE. The CDR3 consists of 16 residues. The V end was cut by 2 bases, the J end by 2 bases, with 16 bases between.

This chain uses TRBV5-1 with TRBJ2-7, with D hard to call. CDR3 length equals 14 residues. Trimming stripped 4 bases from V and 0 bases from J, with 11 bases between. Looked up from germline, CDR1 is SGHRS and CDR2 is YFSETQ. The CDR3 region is CASSIDRSSYEQYF. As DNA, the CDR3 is TGCGCCAGCAGCATCGACCGGAGCTCCTACGAGCAGTACTTC.

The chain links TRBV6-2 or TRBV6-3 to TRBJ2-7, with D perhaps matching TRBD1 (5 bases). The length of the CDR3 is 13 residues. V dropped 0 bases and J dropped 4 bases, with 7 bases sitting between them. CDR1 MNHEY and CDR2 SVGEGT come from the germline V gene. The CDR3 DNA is TGTGCCAGCAGTTACTCGAGACAGTACGAGCAGTACTTC. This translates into CASSYSRQYEQYF.

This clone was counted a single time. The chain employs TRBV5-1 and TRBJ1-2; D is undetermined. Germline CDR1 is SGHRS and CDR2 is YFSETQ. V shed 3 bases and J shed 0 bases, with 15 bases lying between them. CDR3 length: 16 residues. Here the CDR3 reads CASSYTTANTNYGYTF. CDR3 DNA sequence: TGCGCCAGCAGCTATACCACAGCGAATACTAACTATGGCTACACCTTC.

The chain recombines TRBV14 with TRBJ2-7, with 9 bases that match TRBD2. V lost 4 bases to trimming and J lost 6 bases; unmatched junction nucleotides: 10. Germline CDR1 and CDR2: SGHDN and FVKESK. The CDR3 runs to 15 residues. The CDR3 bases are TGTGCCAGCAGCCCGCTAGCGGGGCCGGGGGTCGAGCAGTACTTC. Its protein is CASSPLAGPGVEQYF.

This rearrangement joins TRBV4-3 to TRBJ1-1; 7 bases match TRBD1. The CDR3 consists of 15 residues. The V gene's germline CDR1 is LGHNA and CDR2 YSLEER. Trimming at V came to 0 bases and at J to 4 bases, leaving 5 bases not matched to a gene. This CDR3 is CASSQDNRQGTEAFF. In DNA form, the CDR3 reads TGCGCCAGCAGCCAAGATAACCGACAGGGCACTGAAGCTTTCTTT.

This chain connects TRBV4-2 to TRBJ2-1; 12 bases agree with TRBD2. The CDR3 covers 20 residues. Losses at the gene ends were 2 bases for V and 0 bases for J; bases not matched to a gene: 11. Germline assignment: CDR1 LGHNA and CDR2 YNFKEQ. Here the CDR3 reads CASSQQWRGLAGYSYNEQFF. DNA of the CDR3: TGTGCCAGCAGCCAACAATGGAGGGGACTAGCGGGTTACTCCTACAATGAGCAGTTCTTC.

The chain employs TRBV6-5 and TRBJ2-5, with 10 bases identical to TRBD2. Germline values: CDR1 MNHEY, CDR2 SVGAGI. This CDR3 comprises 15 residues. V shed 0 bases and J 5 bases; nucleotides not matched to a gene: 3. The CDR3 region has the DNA TGTGCCAGCAGTTACTCCCTAGCGGGAGCGGAGACCCAGTACTTC. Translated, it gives CASSYSLAGAETQYF.

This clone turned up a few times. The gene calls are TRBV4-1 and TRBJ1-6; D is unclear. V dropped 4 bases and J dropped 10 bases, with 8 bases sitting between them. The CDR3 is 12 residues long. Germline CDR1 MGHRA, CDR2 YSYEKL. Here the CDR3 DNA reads TGCGCCAGCAGCCCCCCGGGGTCACCCCTCCACTTT. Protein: CASSPPGSPLHF.

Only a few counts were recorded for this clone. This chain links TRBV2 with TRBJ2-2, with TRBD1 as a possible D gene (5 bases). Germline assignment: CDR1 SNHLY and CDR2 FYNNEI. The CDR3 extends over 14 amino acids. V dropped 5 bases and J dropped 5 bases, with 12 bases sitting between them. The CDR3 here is CASSTQKGTGELFF. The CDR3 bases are TGTGCCAGCAGTACTCAGAAGGGGACCGGGGAGCTGTTTTTT. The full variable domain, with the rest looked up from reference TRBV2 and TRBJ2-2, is EPEVTQTPSHQVTQMGQEVILRCVPISNHLYFYWYRQILGQKVEFLVSFYNNEISEKSEIFDDQFSVERPDGSNFTLKIRSTKLEDSAMYFCASSTQKGTGELFFGEGSRLTVL.

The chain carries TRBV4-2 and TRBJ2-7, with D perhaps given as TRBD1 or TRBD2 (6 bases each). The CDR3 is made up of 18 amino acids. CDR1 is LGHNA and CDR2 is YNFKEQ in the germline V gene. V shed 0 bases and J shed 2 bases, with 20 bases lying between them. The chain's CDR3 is CASSQDMAGTDRPYEQYF. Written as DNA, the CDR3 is TGTGCCAGCAGCCAAGATATGGCGGGGACGGACAGACCCTACGAGCAGTACTTC.

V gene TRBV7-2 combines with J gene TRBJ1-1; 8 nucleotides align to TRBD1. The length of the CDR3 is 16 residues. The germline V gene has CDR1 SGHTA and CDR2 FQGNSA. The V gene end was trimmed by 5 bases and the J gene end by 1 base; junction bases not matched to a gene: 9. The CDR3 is CASSQWTGRWNTEAFF. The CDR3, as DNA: TGTGCCAGCAGCCAGTGGACAGGGAGGTGGAACACTGAAGCTTTCTTT.